This is a list of T cell receptor beta chains from one sample in a study of PD-1 blockade in mismatch repair-deficient tumors. Profiled with immunoSEQ multiplex PCR; TCRdb holds only in-frame clones, not every one. The data hold 120,000 or so clones, with about 90% observed a single time. The specimen was peripheral blood, collected roughly 67 weeks after starting pembrolizumab. The receptors originated from an adult with mismatch repair-deficient cancer. Each CDR3 is given with its conserved first and last residue. Fields, in order: V gene, clone size, J gene, D gene, CDR3 protein, CDR3 DNA. The D gene is left open where the match is weak. Clone size is shown for a subset of rows, as once, few, many or a class of expanded clone.

v_gene: TRBV5-1
abundance: NA
j_gene: TRBJ2-7
d_gene: TRBD2
CDR3aa: CASSLVGDSGRVREQYF
CDR3nt: TGCGCCAGCAGCTTGGTGGGGGATAGCGGGAGGGTACGCGAGCAGTACTTC

v_gene: TRBV29-1
abundance: NA
j_gene: TRBJ2-7
d_gene: TRBD1
CDR3aa: CSVAEGQGSSYEQYF
CDR3nt: TGCAGCGTTGCCGAGGGACAGGGGAGCTCCTACGAGCAGTACTTC

v_gene: TRBV28
abundance: NA
j_gene: TRBJ2-5
d_gene: TRBD1
CDR3aa: CASSPHRDRGQETQYF
CDR3nt: TGTGCCAGCAGTCCGCACCGGGACAGGGGGCAAGAGACCCAGTACTTC

v_gene: TRBV13
abundance: NA
j_gene: TRBJ2-3
d_gene: NA
CDR3aa: CASSLRGSSTDTQYF
CDR3nt: TGTGCCAGCAGCTTACGGGGGTCTAGCACAGATACGCAGTATTTT

v_gene: TRBV6-5
abundance: NA
j_gene: TRBJ2-3
d_gene: NA
CDR3aa: CASSYGRAGTDTQYF
CDR3nt: TGTGCCAGCAGTTACGGCAGGGCCGGGACAGATACGCAGTATTTT

v_gene: TRBV18
abundance: NA
j_gene: TRBJ2-2
d_gene: NA
CDR3aa: CASSPPVWEMRTGELFF
CDR3nt: TGTGCCAGCTCACCACCGGTTTGGGAAATGAGAACCGGGGAGCTGTTTTTT

v_gene: TRBV11-2
abundance: NA
j_gene: TRBJ2-1
d_gene: TRBD1
CDR3aa: CASSRQGNEQFF
CDR3nt: TGTGCCAGCAGCCGACAGGGGAATGAGCAGTTCTTC

v_gene: TRBV9
abundance: once
j_gene: TRBJ1-3
d_gene: NA
CDR3aa: CASSVGTLWPRSGNTIYF
CDR3nt: TGTGCCAGCAGCGTAGGGACCCTCTGGCCCCGTTCTGGAAACACCATATATTTT

v_gene: TRBV4-3
abundance: NA
j_gene: TRBJ1-2
d_gene: NA
CDR3aa: CASSQSSGTTSEGYTF
CDR3nt: TGCGCCAGCAGCCAATCGAGCGGGACTACCTCGGAGGGCTACACCTTC

v_gene: TRBV14
abundance: NA
j_gene: TRBJ2-4
d_gene: TRBD2
CDR3aa: CASSPTRSGRSKNIQYF
CDR3nt: TGTGCCAGCAGCCCGACGAGGAGCGGGAGATCCAAAAACATTCAGTACTTC

v_gene: TRBV6-5
abundance: once
j_gene: TRBJ2-1
d_gene: TRBD1
CDR3aa: CASSLAGTGAEQFF
CDR3nt: TGTGCCAGCAGTCTTGCCGGGACAGGAGCGGAGCAGTTCTTC

v_gene: TRBV12-5
abundance: NA
j_gene: TRBJ2-6
d_gene: NA
CDR3aa: CASGAGLPTSGANVLTF
CDR3nt: TGTGCTAGTGGGGCGGGACTCCCCACCTCTGGGGCCAACGTCCTGACTTTC

v_gene: TRBV2
abundance: NA
j_gene: TRBJ2-2
d_gene: NA
CDR3aa: CASSEEWSGTGELFF
CDR3nt: TGTGCCAGCAGTGAAGAGTGGTCGGGGACCGGGGAGCTGTTTTTT

v_gene: TRBV27
abundance: NA
j_gene: TRBJ2-1
d_gene: NA
CDR3aa: CASSLGLSYNEQFF
CDR3nt: TGTGCCAGCAGTCTGGGACTCTCCTACAATGAGCAGTTCTTC

v_gene: TRBV6-5
abundance: NA
j_gene: TRBJ1-1
d_gene: TRBD1
CDR3aa: CASSKPQGTGTEAFF
CDR3nt: TGTGCCAGCAGCAAACCACAGGGGACGGGCACTGAAGCTTTCTTT

v_gene: TRBV30
abundance: NA
j_gene: TRBJ2-2
d_gene: NA
CDR3aa: CAWSVLGDTGELFF
CDR3nt: TGTGCCTGGAGCGTATTGGGTGACACCGGGGAGCTGTTTTTT

v_gene: TRBV4-1
abundance: NA
j_gene: TRBJ1-5
d_gene: NA
CDR3aa: CASSRTGSGDQPQHF
CDR3nt: TGCGCCAGCAGCCGAACAGGGTCGGGGGATCAGCCCCAGCATTTT

v_gene: TRBV6-4
abundance: NA
j_gene: TRBJ1-5
d_gene: NA
CDR3aa: CASVTHSQPQHF
CDR3nt: TGTGCCAGCGTGACTCACAGTCAGCCCCAGCATTTT

v_gene: TRBV6-5
abundance: NA
j_gene: TRBJ2-1
d_gene: NA
CDR3aa: CASSYSKLPRHEQFF
CDR3nt: TGTGCCAGCAGTTACTCGAAACTCCCTAGGCATGAGCAGTTCTTC

v_gene: TRBV7-9
abundance: NA
j_gene: TRBJ2-2
d_gene: TRBD2
CDR3aa: CASSLATSGRSGELFF
CDR3nt: TGTGCCAGCAGCTTAGCGACTAGCGGGAGATCCGGGGAGCTGTTTTTT

v_gene: TRBV14
abundance: NA
j_gene: TRBJ2-1
d_gene: NA
CDR3aa: CASSHYNEQFF
CDR3nt: TGTGCCAGCAGCCACTACAATGAGCAGTTCTTC

v_gene: TRBV12-5
abundance: NA
j_gene: TRBJ2-5
d_gene: TRBD2
CDR3aa: CASGLASGGLKETQYF
CDR3nt: TGTGCTAGTGGTTTAGCGTCGGGAGGTTTAAAAGAGACCCAGTACTTC

v_gene: TRBV12-5
abundance: few
j_gene: TRBJ2-7
d_gene: NA
CDR3aa: CASGLAELSYEQYF
CDR3nt: TGTGCTAGTGGCTTGGCGGAGCTTTCCTACGAGCAGTACTTC

v_gene: TRBV30
abundance: NA
j_gene: TRBJ2-7
d_gene: NA
CDR3aa: CAWNFGGAGDEQYF
CDR3nt: TGTGCCTGGAACTTCGGGGGCGCGGGGGACGAGCAGTACTTC

v_gene: TRBV27
abundance: NA
j_gene: TRBJ2-7
d_gene: NA
CDR3aa: CASSLSIVGYEQYF
CDR3nt: TGTGCCAGCAGTTTATCGATTGTGGGCTACGAGCAGTACTTC

v_gene: TRBV11-3
abundance: NA
j_gene: TRBJ2-7
d_gene: NA
CDR3aa: CASSGRGKAYEQYF
CDR3nt: TGTGCCAGCAGCGGCCGCGGGAAAGCCTACGAGCAGTACTTC

v_gene: TRBV27
abundance: NA
j_gene: TRBJ2-1
d_gene: NA
CDR3aa: CASSSTGQYEQFF
CDR3nt: TGTGCCAGCAGTTCTACAGGGCAATATGAGCAGTTCTTC

v_gene: TRBV5-1
abundance: NA
j_gene: TRBJ1-2
d_gene: NA
CDR3aa: CASSLFSGADHYGYTF
CDR3nt: TGCGCCAGCAGCTTGTTTTCAGGGGCGGACCACTATGGCTACACCTTC

v_gene: TRBV7-3
abundance: NA
j_gene: TRBJ2-7
d_gene: TRBD2
CDR3aa: CASSFGLADTREQYF
CDR3nt: TGTGCCAGCAGCTTTGGTCTAGCGGACACTCGGGAGCAGTACTTC

v_gene: TRBV7-9
abundance: NA
j_gene: TRBJ2-3
d_gene: TRBD2
CDR3aa: CASSLVPSGSTDTQYF
CDR3nt: TGTGCCAGCAGCTTAGTCCCTAGCGGAAGCACAGATACGCAGTATTTT

v_gene: TRBV11-2
abundance: NA
j_gene: TRBJ2-3
d_gene: NA
CDR3aa: CASSFGDTQYF
CDR3nt: TGTGCCAGCAGCTTTGGCGATACGCAGTATTTT

v_gene: TRBV2
abundance: NA
j_gene: TRBJ1-1
d_gene: NA
CDR3aa: CASSARPTPSEAFF
CDR3nt: TGTGCCAGCAGTGCTCGACCGACCCCTTCTGAAGCTTTCTTT

v_gene: TRBV25-1
abundance: few
j_gene: TRBJ2-7
d_gene: NA
CDR3aa: CASSEYGGYEQYF
CDR3nt: TGTGCCAGCAGTGAATATGGCGGCTACGAGCAGTACTTC

v_gene: TRBV4-1
abundance: NA
j_gene: TRBJ2-7
d_gene: NA
CDR3aa: CASSQVGEQYF
CDR3nt: TGCGCCAGCAGCCAAGTAGGCGAGCAGTACTTC

v_gene: TRBV4-1
abundance: NA
j_gene: TRBJ2-7
d_gene: NA
CDR3aa: CASSIPSPGADQYF
CDR3nt: TGCGCCAGCAGTATTCCCAGCCCAGGGGCGGATCAGTACTTC

v_gene: TRBV7-9
abundance: NA
j_gene: TRBJ2-1
d_gene: NA
CDR3aa: CASSSDLSSYNEQFF
CDR3nt: TGTGCCAGCAGCTCGGACTTGAGCTCCTACAATGAGCAGTTCTTC

v_gene: TRBV9
abundance: once
j_gene: TRBJ2-7
d_gene: TRBD2
CDR3aa: CASSVATSGSSYEQYF
CDR3nt: TGTGCCAGCAGCGTAGCGACTAGCGGGAGCTCCTACGAGCAGTACTTC

v_gene: TRBV19
abundance: NA
j_gene: TRBJ2-1
d_gene: TRBD2
CDR3aa: CASRLRTSGRCEQFF
CDR3nt: TGTGCCAGTAGACTCAGGACTAGCGGGAGATGTGAGCAGTTCTTC

v_gene: TRBV13
abundance: NA
j_gene: TRBJ1-2
d_gene: NA
CDR3aa: CASGSRGTYGYTF
CDR3nt: TGTGCCAGCGGCTCAAGGGGGACCTATGGCTACACCTTC

v_gene: TRBV30
abundance: NA
j_gene: TRBJ2-7
d_gene: TRBD2
CDR3aa: CAWSGGVAGVYEQYF
CDR3nt: TGTGCCTGGAGTGGAGGGGTAGCGGGAGTATACGAGCAGTACTTC

v_gene: TRBV27
abundance: NA
j_gene: TRBJ2-5
d_gene: NA
CDR3aa: CASSLSNAAGTQYF
CDR3nt: TGTGCCAGCAGTTTATCGAACGCAGCCGGGACCCAGTACTTC